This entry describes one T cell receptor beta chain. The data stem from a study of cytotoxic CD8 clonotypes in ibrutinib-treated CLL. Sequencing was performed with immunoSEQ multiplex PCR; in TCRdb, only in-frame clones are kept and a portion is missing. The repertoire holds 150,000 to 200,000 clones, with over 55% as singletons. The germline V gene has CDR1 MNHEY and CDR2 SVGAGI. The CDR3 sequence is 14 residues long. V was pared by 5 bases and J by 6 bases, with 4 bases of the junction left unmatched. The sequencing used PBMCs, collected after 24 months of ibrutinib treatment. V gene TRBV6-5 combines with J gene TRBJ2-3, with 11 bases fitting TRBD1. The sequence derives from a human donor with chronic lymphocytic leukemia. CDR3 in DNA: TGTGCCAGCAGTGACGGACAGGGGGCTGATACGCAGTATTTT. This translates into CASSDGQGADTQYF.